The text below deals with one T cell receptor (beta chain). Its antigen is undetermined. The CDR3 contains 15 residues. Trimming took 1 base from V and 3 from J; bases not matched to a gene: 2. The sample belongs to a study of blood T cells in healthy people across ages. General study results and limits: Unsorted PBMCs prevented conclusive naive versus antigen-experienced comparison. With naive T cell percentage, TCR beta diversity showed a strong correlation.

Primers used in a second PCR of roughly 6 to 12 cycles were a sample-barcoded 5' primer and a J-beta primer mix. At least 2.5 million CDR3-containing paired-end reads were obtained per sample. TCRdb recomputed calls from the 5' RACE reads with MiXCR, one row per CDR3 protein. The table records about a million distinct CDR3 sequences, around 54% of them present only once. The chain employs TRBV12-3 or TRBV12-4 and TRBJ1-5; TRBD1 aligns across 8 bases. The sequenced sample consisted of blood. This clonotype originated in a woman aged 60-75 years in good health. The CDR3 bases are TGTGCCAGCAGTTTAGGGGACAGGATCAATCAGCCCCAGCATTTT. Its translation: CASSLGDRINQPQHF.